This T cell receptor (beta chain) was captured by sequencing in a study of blood T cell repertoires in COVID-19. Study information: COVID-19 samples from acute and convalescent phases originated in the United States, Italy and Spain. PBMCs, B-cell-depleted T cells, or T cells provided the cDNA or gDNA that made up the material.

In the study's own analysis: From reference gene primer amplification, estimates of nucleated cell counts were derived. The protocol was immunoSEQ multiplex PCR, while the TCRdb copy is restricted to in-frame clones and leaves out a portion. The D gene and trimming were derived from the DNA, and the V and J assignments and clone size from that table. Seen here are 68,000 or so clones, roughly 80% observed once, and the top ten hold roughly two fifths. This CDR3 region has 16 residues. In germline, CDR1 is SGHTA, CDR2 FQGNSA. With 5 bases clipped from V and 3 bases from J, the junction kept 7 bases outside the gene matches.

The gene calls are TRBV7-2 and TRBJ2-6, with 7 positions matching TRBD2. Sequenced sample: peripheral blood. The clonotype originates from a human donor in a cohort sampled during active COVID-19. CDR3 sequence (DNA): TGTGCCAGCAGCAGGGGAGGGATTGGTGGGGCCAACGTCCTGACTTTC. It translates to CASSRGGIGGANVLTF.